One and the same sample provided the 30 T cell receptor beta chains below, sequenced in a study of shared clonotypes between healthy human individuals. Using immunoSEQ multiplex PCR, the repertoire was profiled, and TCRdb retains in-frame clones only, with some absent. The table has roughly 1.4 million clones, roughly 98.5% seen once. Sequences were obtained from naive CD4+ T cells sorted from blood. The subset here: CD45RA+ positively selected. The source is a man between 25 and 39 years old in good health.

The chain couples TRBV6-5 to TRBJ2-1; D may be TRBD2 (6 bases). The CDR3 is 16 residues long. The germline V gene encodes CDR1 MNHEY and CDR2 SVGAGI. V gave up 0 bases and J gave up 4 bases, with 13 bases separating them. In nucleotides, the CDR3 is TGTGCCAGCAGTTACTCACAGGTAGCGGCTTACAATGAGCAGTTCTTC. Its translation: CASSYSQVAAYNEQFF.

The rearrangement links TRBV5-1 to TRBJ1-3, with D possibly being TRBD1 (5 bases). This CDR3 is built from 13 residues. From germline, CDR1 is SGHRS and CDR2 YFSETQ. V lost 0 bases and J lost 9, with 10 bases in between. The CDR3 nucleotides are TGCGCCAGCAGCTTGGCTTCAGGGAGCACCATATATTTT. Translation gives CASSLASGSTIYF.

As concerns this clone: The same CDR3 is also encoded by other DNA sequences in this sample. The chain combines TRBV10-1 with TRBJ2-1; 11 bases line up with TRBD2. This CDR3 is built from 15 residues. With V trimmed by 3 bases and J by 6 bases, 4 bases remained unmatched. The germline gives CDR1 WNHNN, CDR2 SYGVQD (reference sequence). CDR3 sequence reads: CASSDRLAGGNEQFF. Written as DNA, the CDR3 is TGCGCCAGCAGTGACCGGCTAGCGGGAGGCAATGAGCAGTTCTTC.

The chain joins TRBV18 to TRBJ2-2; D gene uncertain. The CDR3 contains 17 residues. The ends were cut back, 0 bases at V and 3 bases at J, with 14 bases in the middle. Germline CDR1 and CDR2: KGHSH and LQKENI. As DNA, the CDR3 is TGTGCCAGCTCACCACCAGTACGGCAGGTTTACACCGGGGAGCTGTTTTTT. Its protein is CASSPPVRQVYTGELFF.

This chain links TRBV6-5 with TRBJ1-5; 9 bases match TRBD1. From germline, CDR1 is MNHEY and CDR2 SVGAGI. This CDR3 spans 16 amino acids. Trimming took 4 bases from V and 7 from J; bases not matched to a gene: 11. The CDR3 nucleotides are TGTGCCAGCAGTTCCATCCCGGGACAGGGATTCCAGCCCCAGCATTTT. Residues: CASSSIPGQGFQPQHF.

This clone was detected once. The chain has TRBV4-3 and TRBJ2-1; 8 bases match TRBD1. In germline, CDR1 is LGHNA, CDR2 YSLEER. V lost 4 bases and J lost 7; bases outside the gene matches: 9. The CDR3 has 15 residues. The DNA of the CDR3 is TGCGCCAGCAGCCTTGGACAGGGTCGGGGAAATGAGCAGTTCTTC. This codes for CASSLGQGRGNEQFF.

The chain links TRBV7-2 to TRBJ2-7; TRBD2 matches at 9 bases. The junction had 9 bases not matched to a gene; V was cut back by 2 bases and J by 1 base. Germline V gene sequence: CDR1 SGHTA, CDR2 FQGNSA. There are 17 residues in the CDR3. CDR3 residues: CASSLRLAGKGSYEQYF. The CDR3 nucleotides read TGTGCCAGCAGCTTAAGGCTAGCGGGGAAGGGGTCCTACGAGCAGTACTTC. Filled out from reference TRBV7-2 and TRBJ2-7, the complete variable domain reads GAGVSQSPSNKVTEKGKDVELRCDPISGHTALYWYRQSLGQGLEFLIYFQGNSAPDKSGLPSDRFSAERTGGSVSTLTIQRTQQEDSAVYLCASSLRLAGKGSYEQYFGPGTRLTVT.

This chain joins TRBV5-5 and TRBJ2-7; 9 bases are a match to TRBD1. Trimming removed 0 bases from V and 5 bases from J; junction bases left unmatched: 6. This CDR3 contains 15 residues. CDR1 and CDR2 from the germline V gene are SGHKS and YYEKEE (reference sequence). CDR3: CASSLGGTGSHEQYF. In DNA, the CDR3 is TGTGCCAGCAGCTTGGGCGGGACAGGGAGCCACGAGCAGTACTTC.

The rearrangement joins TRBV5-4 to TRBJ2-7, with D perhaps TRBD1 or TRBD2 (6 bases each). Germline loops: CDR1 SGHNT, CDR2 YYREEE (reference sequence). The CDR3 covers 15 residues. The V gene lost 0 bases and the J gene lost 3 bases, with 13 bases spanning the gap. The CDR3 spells CASSLAFRGGYEQYF. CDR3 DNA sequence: TGTGCCAGCAGCTTGGCCTTCAGGGGAGGCTACGAGCAGTACTTC. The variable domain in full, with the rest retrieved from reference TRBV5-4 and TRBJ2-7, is ETGVTQSPTHLIKTRGQQVTLRCSSQSGHNTVSWYQQALGQGPQFIFQYYREEENGRGNFPPRFSGLQFPNYSSELNVNALELDDSALYLCASSLAFRGGYEQYFGPGTRLTVT.

The CDR3, as DNA: TGTGCCAGCAGCTTGGTGTCAGGCCTAAATACCCAGTACTTC. It encodes CASSLVSGLNTQYF. The chain couples TRBV5-6 to TRBJ2-5; no firm D call. The germline gives CDR1 SGHDT, CDR2 YYEEEE. CDR3 length equals 14 residues. The ends were cut back, 0 bases at V and 8 bases at J, with 14 bases in the middle.

The CDR3 DNA reads TGCGCCAGCAGCTTGTCAACAGCTACCAATGAGCAGTTCTTC. This codes for CASSLSTATNEQFF. The V and J genes are TRBV5-1 and TRBJ2-1; D unclear. The germline CDR1 and CDR2 sequences are SGHRS and YFSETQ. Trimming took 1 base from V and 6 from J, leaving 11 bases between them. The CDR3 contains 14 residues. Combining the CDR3 with reference TRBV5-1 and TRBJ2-1 gives the whole variable domain KAGVTQTPRYLIKTRGQQVTLSCSPISGHRSVSWYQQTPGQGLQFLFEYFSETQRNKGNFPGRFSGRQFSNSRSEMNVSTLELGDSALYLCASSLSTATNEQFFGPGTRLTVL.

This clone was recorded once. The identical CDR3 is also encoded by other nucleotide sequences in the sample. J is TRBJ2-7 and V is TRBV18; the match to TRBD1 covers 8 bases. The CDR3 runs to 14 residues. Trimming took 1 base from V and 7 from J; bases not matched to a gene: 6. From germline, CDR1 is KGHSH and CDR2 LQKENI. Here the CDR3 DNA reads TGTGCCAGCTCACCACTTACAGGGGGAGGAGAGCAGTACTTC. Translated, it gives CASSPLTGGGEQYF.

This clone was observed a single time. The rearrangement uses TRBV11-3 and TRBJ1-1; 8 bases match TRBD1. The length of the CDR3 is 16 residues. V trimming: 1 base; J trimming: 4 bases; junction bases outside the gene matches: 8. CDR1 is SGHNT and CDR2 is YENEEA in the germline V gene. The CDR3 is CASSLGGTGGRTEAFF. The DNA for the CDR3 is TGTGCCAGCAGCTTAGGAGGTACAGGGGGTCGCACTGAAGCTTTCTTT.

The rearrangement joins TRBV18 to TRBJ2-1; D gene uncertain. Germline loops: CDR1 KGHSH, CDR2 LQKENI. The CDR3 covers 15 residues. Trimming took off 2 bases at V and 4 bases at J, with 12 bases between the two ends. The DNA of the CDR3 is TGTGCCAGCTCACCAAATGACGTCCGTTACAATGAGCAGTTCTTC. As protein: CASSPNDVRYNEQFF.

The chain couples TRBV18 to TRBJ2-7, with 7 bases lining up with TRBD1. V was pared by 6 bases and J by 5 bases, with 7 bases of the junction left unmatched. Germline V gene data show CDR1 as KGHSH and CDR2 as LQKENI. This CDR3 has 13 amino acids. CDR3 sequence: CASSLTGSNEQYF. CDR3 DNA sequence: TGTGCCAGCTCCCTGACAGGGTCCAACGAGCAGTACTTC.

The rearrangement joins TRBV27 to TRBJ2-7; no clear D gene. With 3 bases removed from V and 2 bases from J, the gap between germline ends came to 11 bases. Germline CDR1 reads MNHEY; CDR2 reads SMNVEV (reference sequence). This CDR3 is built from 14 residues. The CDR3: CASSLDGMAYEQYF. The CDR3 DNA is TGTGCCAGCAGTTTGGATGGTATGGCCTACGAGCAGTACTTC.

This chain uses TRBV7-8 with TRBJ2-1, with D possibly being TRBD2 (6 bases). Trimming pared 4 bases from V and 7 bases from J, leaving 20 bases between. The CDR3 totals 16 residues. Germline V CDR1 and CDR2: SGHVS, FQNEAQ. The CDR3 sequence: CASSSRRTGSYNEQFF. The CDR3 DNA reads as TGTGCCAGCAGCTCTCGTCGTACCGGGAGTTATAATGAGCAGTTCTTC.

The CDR3 nucleotides are TGCGCCAGCAGCTTCTTCCGTAGCGGGAGCGTCTACGAGCAGTACTTC. This gives the protein CASSFFRSGSVYEQYF. The rearrangement uses TRBV5-1 and TRBJ2-7; the match to TRBD2 covers 9 bases. The CDR3 sequence is 16 residues long. Germline trimming cut 2 bases from V and 3 bases from J; bases unmatched to any gene: 9. CDR1 and CDR2 from the germline V gene are SGHRS and YFSETQ.

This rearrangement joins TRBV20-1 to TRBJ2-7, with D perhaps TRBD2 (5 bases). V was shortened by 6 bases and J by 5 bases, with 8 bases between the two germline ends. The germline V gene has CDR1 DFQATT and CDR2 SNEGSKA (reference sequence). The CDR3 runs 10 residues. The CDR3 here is CSATSHEQYF. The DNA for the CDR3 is TGCAGTGCCACTAGTCACGAGCAGTACTTC.

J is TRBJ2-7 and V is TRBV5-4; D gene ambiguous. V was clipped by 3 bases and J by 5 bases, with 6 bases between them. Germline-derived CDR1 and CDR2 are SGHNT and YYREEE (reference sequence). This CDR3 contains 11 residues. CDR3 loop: CASSYLHEQYF. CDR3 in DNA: TGTGCCAGCAGCTATTTACACGAGCAGTACTTC.

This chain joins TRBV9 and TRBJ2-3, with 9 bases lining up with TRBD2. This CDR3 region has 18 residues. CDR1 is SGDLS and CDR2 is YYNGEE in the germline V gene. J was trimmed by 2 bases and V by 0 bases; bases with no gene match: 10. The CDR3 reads CASSVDPGGTSNTDTQYF. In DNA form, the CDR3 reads TGTGCCAGCAGCGTAGACCCCGGGGGGACTAGCAACACAGATACGCAGTATTTT.

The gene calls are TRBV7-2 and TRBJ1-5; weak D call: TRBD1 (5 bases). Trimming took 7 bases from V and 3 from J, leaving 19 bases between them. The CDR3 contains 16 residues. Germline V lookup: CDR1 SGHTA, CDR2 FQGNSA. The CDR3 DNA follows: TGTGCCAGCACCCGGGGGTGGGACGGCCCCAATCAGCCCCAGCATTTT. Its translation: CASTRGWDGPNQPQHF.

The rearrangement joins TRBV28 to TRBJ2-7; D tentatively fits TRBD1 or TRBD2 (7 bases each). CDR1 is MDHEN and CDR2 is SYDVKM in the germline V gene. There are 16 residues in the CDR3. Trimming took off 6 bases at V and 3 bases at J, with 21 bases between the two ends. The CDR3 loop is CASSPQLGGGFYEQYF. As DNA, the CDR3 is TGTGCCAGCAGCCCACAATTGGGAGGGGGCTTCTACGAGCAGTACTTC.

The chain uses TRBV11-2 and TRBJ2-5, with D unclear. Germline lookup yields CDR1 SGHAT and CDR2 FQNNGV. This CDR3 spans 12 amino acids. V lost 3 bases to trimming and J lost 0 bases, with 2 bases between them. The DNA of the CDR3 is TGTGCCAGCAGCTTCGACCAAGAGACCCAGTACTTC. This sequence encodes CASSFDQETQYF. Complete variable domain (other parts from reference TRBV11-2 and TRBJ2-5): EAGVAQSPRYKIIEKRQSVAFWCNPISGHATLYWYQQILGQGPKLLIQFQNNGVVDDSQLPKDRFSAERLKGVDSTLKIQPAKLEDSAVYLCASSFDQETQYFGPGTRLLVL.

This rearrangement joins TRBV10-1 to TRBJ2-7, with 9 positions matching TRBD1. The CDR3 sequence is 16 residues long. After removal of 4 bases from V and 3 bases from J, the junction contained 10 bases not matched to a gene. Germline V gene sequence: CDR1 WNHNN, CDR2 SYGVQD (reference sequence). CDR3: CASSGKYGQGIYEQYF. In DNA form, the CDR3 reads TGCGCCAGCAGTGGGAAGTACGGACAGGGGATCTACGAGCAGTACTTC.

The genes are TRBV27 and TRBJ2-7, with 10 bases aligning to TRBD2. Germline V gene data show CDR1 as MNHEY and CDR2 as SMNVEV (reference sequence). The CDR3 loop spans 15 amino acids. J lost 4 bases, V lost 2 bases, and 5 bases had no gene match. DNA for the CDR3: TGTGCCAGCAGTTTACAAGGACTAGCGGCGTACGAGCAGTACTTC. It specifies CASSLQGLAAYEQYF.

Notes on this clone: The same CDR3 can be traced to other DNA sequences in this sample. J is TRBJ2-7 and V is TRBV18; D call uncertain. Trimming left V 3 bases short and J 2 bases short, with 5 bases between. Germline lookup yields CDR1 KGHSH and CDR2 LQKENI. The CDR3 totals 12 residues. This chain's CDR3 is CASSPPTYEQYF. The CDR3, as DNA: TGTGCCAGCTCACCGCCCACCTACGAGCAGTACTTC.

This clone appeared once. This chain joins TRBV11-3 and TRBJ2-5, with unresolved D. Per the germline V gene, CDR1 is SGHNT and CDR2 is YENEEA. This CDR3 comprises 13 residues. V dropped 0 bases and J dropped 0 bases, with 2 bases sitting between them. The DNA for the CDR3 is TGTGCCAGCAGCTTAGACGACCAAGAGACCCAGTACTTC. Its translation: CASSLDDQETQYF.

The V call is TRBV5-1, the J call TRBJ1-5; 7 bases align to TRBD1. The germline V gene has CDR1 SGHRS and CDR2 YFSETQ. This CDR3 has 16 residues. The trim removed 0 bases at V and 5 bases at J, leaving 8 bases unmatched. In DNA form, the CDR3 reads TGCGCCAGCAGCTTGGCCGGGACAGAAGCTGATCAGCCCCAGCATTTT. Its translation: CASSLAGTEADQPQHF. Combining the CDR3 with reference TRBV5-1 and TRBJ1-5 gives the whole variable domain KAGVTQTPRYLIKTRGQQVTLSCSPISGHRSVSWYQQTPGQGLQFLFEYFSETQRNKGNFPGRFSGRQFSNSRSEMNVSTLELGDSALYLCASSLAGTEADQPQHFGDGTRLSIL.

The CDR3 bases are TGTGCCAGCAGCCCCGGAGGGGTAGGAAACATTCAGTACTTC. Amino acids: CASSPGGVGNIQYF. V and J are TRBV7-8 and TRBJ2-4, with D tentatively TRBD2 (6 bases). Germline V gene lookup returns CDR1 SGHVS and CDR2 FQNEAQ. With 5 bases removed from V and 6 bases from J, the gap between germline ends came to 14 bases. The CDR3 covers 14 residues.